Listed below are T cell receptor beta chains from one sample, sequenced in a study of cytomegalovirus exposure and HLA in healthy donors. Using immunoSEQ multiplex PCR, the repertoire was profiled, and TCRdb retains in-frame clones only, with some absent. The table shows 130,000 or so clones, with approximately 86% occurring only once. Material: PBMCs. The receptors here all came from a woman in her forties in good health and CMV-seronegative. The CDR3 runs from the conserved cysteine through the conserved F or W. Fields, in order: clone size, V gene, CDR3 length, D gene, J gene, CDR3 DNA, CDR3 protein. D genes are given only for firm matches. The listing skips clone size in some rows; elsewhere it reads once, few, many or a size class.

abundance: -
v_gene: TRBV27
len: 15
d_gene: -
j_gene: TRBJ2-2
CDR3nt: TGTGCCAGCAGTTTCAACGGAGCCCTCACCGGGGAGCTGTTTTTT
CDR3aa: CASSFNGALTGELFF

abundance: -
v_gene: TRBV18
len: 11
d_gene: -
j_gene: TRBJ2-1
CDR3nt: TGTGCCAGCTCACCGTCCAGGGAGCAGTTCTTC
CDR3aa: CASSPSREQFF

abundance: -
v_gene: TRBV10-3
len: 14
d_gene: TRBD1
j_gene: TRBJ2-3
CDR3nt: TGTGCCATCACCACGGACAGGTCCACAGATACGCAGTATTTT
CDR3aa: CAITTDRSTDTQYF

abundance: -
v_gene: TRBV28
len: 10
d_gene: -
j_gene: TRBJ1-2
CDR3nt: TGTGCCAGCAGTTCGGGTGGCTACACCTTC
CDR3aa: CASSSGGYTF

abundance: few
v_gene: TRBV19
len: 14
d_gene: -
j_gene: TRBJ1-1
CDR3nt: TGTGCCAGTACCCCTGAATCCCGGGGGACTGAAGCTTTCTTT
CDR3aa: CASTPESRGTEAFF

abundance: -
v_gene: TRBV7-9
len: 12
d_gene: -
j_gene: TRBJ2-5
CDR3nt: TGTGCCAGCAGCCCCGTACGGGAGACCCAGTACTTC
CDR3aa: CASSPVRETQYF

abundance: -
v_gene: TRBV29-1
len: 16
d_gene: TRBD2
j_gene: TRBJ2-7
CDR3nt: TGCAGCGTTGGGACGGGGGGACTAGCGGGAGTAGACGAGCAGTACTTC
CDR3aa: CSVGTGGLAGVDEQYF

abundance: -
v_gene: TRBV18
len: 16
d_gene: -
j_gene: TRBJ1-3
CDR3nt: TGTGCCAGCTCACCACCTGCGGGGTTCGCCGGAAACACCATATATTTT
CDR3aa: CASSPPAGFAGNTIYF

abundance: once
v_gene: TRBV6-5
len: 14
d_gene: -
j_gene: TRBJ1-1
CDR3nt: TGTGCCAGTGGGGATACGCTCGGAGGCACTGAAGCTTTCTTT
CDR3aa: CASGDTLGGTEAFF

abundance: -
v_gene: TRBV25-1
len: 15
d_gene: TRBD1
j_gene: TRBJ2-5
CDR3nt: TGTGCCAGCAGTGATGTGACAGGGGCGGGAGAGACCCAGTACTTC
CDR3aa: CASSDVTGAGETQYF

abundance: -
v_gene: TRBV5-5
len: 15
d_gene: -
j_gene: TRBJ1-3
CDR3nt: TGTGCCAGCAGCCCCTTTGGGCAGATCGGAAACACCATATATTTT
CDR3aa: CASSPFGQIGNTIYF

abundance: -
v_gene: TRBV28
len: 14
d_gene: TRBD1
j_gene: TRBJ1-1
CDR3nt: TGTGCCAGCAGTACAAACAGGGGGCGGACTGAAGCTTTCTTT
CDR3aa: CASSTNRGRTEAFF

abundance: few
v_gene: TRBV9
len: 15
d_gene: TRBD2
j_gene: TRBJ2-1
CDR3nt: TGTGCCAGCACCGGGCTCACTAGCGGAATCAATGAGCAGTTCTTC
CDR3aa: CASTGLTSGINEQFF

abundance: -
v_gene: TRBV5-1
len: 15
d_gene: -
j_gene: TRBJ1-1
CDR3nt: TGCGCCAGCAGCCCGCGGGGGGAGGTGGGCACTGAAGCTTTCTTT
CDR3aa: CASSPRGEVGTEAFF

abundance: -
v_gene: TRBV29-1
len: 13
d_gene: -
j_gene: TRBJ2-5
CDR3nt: TGCAGCGTTGCCTTAGGGGGTCAAGAGACCCAGTACTTC
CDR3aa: CSVALGGQETQYF

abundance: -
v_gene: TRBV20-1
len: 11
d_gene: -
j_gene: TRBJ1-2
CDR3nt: TGCAGTGCCGTTCAGGGGTATGGCTACACCTTC
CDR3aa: CSAVQGYGYTF

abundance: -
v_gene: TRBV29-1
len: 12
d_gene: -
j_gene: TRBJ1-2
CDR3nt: TGCAGCGTTAGCAGGGGCGGTGAGGGCTACACCTTC
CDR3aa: CSVSRGGEGYTF

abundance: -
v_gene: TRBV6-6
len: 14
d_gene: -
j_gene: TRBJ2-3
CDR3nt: TGTGCCAGCAGATCGACTGGAAGCACAGATACGCAGTATTTT
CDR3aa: CASRSTGSTDTQYF

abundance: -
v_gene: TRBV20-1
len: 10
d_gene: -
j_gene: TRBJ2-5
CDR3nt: TGCAGTGCTATAGAAGAGACCCAGTACTTC
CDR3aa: CSAIEETQYF

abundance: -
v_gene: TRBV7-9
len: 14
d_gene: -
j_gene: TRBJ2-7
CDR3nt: TGTGCCAGCAGCTTCTCTAGCCTTACCCACGAGCAGTACTTC
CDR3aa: CASSFSSLTHEQYF

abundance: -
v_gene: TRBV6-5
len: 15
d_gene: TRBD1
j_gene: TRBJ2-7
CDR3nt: TGTGCCAGCAGTTACGACAGGGGGATCTCCTACGAGCAGTACTTC
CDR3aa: CASSYDRGISYEQYF

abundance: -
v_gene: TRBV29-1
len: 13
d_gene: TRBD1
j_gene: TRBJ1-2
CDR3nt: TGCAGCGTACAGACAGGGGTTAACTATGGCTACACCTTC
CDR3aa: CSVQTGVNYGYTF

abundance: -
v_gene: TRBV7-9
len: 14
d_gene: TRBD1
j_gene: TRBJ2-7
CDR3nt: TGTGCCAGCAGCTTAACAGGGGCCTCCTACGAGCAGTACTTC
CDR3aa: CASSLTGASYEQYF

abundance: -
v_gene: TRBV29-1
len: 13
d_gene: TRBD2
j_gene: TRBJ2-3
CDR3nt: TGCAACGCACTGGGACTAGCGGGCTTTACGCAGTATTTT
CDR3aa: CNALGLAGFTQYF

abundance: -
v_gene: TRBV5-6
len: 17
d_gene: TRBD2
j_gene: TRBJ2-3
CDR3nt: TGTGCCAGCAGCTTGCGGGCTAGCGGGAGCGGGACAGATACGCAGTATTTT
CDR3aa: CASSLRASGSGTDTQYF

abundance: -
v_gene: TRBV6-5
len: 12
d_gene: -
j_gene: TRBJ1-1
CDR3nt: TGTGCCAGCAAAGCCGGGAACACTGAAGCTTTCTTT
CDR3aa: CASKAGNTEAFF

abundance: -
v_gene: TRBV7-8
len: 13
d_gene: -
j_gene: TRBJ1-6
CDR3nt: TGTGCCAGCAGTATTCAGGGAAATTCACCCCTCCACTTT
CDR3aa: CASSIQGNSPLHF

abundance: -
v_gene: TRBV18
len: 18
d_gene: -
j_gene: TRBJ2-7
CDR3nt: TGTGCCAGCTCACCTACGTTAACTGATACTTTCTATTCCTACGAGCAGTACTTC
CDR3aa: CASSPTLTDTFYSYEQYF

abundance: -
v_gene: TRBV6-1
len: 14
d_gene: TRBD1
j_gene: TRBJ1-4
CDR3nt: TGTGCCAGCGTCGAGACAGGGGATGGTGTAAAACTGTTTTTT
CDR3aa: CASVETGDGVKLFF

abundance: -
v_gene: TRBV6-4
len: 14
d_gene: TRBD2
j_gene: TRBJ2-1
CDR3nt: TGTGCCAGCGTATCTAGCGGGAGGACGAATGAGCAGTTCTTC
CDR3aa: CASVSSGRTNEQFF

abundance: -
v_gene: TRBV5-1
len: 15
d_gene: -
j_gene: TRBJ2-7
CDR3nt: TGCGCCAGCAGCCCTACCATCAGCGGTACCTACGAGCAGTACTTC
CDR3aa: CASSPTISGTYEQYF

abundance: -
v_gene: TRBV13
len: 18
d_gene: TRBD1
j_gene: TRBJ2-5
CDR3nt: TGTGCCAGCAGCTGGACTCGAGGACAGGTCCTGTCAGGAGAGACCCAGTACTTC
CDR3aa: CASSWTRGQVLSGETQYF

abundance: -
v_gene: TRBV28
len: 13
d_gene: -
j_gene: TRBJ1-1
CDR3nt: TGTGCCAGCATAAAGGGGCTCCCGGTGGAAGCTTTCTTT
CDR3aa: CASIKGLPVEAFF

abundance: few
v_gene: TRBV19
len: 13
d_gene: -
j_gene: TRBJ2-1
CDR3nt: TGTGCCAGTAGTATAGATCAGGGGACTGAGCAGTTCTTC
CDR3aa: CASSIDQGTEQFF

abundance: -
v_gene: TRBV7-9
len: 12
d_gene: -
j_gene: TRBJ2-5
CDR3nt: TGTTCCAGCAGCTTTATCGGTGAGACCCAGTACTTC
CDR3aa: CSSSFIGETQYF

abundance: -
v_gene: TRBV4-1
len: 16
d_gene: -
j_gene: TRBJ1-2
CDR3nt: TGCGCCAGCAGCCAAATGGGGCAACAGGGTCTCTATGGCTACACCTTC
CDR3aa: CASSQMGQQGLYGYTF

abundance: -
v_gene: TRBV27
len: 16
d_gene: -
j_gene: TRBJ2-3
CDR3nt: TGTGCCAGCAGTTTATCGAATGGGGCAGACACAGATACGCAGTATTTT
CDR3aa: CASSLSNGADTDTQYF

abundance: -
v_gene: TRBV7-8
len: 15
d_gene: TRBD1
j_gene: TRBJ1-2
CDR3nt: TGTGCCAGCAGCTTGGGGACAGCGATGAACTATGGCTACACCTTC
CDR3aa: CASSLGTAMNYGYTF

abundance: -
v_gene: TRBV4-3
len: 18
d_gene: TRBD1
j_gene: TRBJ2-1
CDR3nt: TGCGCCAGCAGCCAAGAGAGGGGGCGGTCCCGGGGCTACAATGAGCAGTTCTTC
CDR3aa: CASSQERGRSRGYNEQFF

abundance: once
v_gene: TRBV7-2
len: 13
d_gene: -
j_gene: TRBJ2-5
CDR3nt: TGTGCCAGCTCCCGGGGAACGCAAGAGACCCAGTACTTC
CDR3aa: CASSRGTQETQYF

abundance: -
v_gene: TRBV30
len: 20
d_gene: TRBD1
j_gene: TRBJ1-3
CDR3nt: TGTGCCTGGAGTGGGGGAGCAAGGGACAGAACCACACGCTCTGGAAACACCATATATTTT
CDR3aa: CAWSGGARDRTTRSGNTIYF

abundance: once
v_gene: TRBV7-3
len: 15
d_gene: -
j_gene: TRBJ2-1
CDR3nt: TGTGCCAGCAGCTTATCAGGGACAACTTACAATGAGCAGTTCTTC
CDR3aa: CASSLSGTTYNEQFF

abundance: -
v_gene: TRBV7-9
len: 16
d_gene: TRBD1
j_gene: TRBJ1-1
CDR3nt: TGTGCCAGCAGCCCTGCCGGGACAGGGGGAAGTACTGAAGCTTTCTTT
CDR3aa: CASSPAGTGGSTEAFF

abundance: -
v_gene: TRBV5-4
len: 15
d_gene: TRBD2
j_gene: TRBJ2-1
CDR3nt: TGTGCCAGCAGCCTTCAAGGGACTAGAGTGGGTGAGCAGTTCTTC
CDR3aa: CASSLQGTRVGEQFF

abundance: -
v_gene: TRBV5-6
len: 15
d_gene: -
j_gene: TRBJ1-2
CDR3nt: TGTGCCAGCACCCCTATAGGCCCAGGGCCCTATGGCTACACCTTC
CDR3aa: CASTPIGPGPYGYTF

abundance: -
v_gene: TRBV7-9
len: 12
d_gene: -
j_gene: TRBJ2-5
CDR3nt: TGTGCCAGCAGCTCCGCGGCGGAGACCCAGTACTTC
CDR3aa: CASSSAAETQYF

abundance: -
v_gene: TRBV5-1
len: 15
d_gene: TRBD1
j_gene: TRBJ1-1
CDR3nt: TGCGCCAGCAGCCCTGGGACAGGGAGAGCCACTGAAGCTTTCTTT
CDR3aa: CASSPGTGRATEAFF

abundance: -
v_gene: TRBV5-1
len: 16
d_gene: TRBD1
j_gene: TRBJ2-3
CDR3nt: TGCGCCAGCAGAGAGGGAAGGACAGGAGTCACAGATACGCAGTATTTT
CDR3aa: CASREGRTGVTDTQYF

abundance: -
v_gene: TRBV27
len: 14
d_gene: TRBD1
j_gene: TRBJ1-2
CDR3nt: TGTGCCAGCAGACCGACAGGGACTGACTATGGCTACACCTTC
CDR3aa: CASRPTGTDYGYTF

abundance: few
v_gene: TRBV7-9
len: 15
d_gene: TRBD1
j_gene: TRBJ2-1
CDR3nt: TGTGCCAGCAGCTCGAACCGGGACAGGGACGATGAGCAGTTCTTC
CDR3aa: CASSSNRDRDDEQFF

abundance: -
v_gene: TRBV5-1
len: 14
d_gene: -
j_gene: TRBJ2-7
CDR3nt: TGCGCCAGCAGCTTGAGAGTTTCAGGGAACGAGCAGTACTTC
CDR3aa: CASSLRVSGNEQYF

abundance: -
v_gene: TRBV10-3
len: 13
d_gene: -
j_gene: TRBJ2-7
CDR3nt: TGTGCCATCATCGTACGGGAGTCTCGTGAGCAGTACTTC
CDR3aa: CAIIVRESREQYF

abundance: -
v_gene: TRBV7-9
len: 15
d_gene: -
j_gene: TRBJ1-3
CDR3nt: TGTGCCAGCAGCATCCTCGCGGGGGCTGGAAACACCATATATTTT
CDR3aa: CASSILAGAGNTIYF

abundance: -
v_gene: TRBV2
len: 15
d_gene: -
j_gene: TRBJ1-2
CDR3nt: TGTGCCAGCAGTGAAGCGGGGCGTCAGCCCGGGGGCTACACCTTC
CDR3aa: CASSEAGRQPGGYTF

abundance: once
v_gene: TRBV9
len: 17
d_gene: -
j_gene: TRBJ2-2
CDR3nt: TGTGCCAGCAGCGTAGTTCCCTCGGGGACGAACACCGGGGAGCTGTTTTTT
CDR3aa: CASSVVPSGTNTGELFF

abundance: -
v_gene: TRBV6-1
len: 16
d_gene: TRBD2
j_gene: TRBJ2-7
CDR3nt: TGTGCCAGCAGTGCTAGGACTAGCGGGAGGTGGCACGAGCAGTACTTC
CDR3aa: CASSARTSGRWHEQYF